This TCR beta chain is drawn from a study of cytomegalovirus exposure and HLA in healthy donors. Study details: Out of about 360 genotyped donors, about 80% belonged to the Caucasian-associated ancestry cluster. Broader study findings: From TCR beta sequences, most subjects' HLA-A and HLA-B alleles were reportedly predicted accurately.

60 Vbeta and 13 Jbeta primers were used in PCR. Authors' methods: Later, an analysis found 65 million to 85 million unique TCR beta chains, and approximately 10 million of these were shared. Assay used: immunoSEQ multiplex PCR; TCRdb lists only in-frame clones, some missing. That table supplies the V and J calls and clone size; D and trimming were determined from the DNA. Among more than 140,000 clones listed, 75% were seen once. With respect to this clone: The antigen remains undetermined.

Germline V gives CDR1 MNHNY, CDR2 SVGAGI (reference sequence). The CDR3 extends over 13 amino acids. The junction had 2 bases not matched to a gene; V was cut back by 7 bases and J by 1 base. Material: PBMCs. The chain couples TRBV6-6 to TRBJ1-1; TRBD1 matches 8 bases. This clonotype originated in a man aged 40-50 years in good health and CMV-seronegative. The CDR3 region is CASIQGANTEAFF. The CDR3 DNA sequence: TGTGCCAGCATCCAGGGGGCGAACACTGAAGCTTTCTTT.